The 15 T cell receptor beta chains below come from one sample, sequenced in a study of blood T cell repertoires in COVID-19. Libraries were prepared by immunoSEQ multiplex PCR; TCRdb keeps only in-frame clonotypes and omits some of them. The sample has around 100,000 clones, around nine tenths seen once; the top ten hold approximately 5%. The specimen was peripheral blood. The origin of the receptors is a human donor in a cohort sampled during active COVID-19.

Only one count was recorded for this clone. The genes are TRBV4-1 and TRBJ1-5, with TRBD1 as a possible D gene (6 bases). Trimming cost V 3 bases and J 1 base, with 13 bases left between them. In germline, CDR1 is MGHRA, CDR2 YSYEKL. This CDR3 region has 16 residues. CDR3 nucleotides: TGCGCCAGCAGCCATACCCAGGGGAGAAGCAATCAGCCCCAGCATTTT. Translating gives CASSHTQGRSNQPQHF.

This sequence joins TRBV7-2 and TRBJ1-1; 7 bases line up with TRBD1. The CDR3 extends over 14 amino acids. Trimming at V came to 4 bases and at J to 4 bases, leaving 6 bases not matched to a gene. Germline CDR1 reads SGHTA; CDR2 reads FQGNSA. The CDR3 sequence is CASSSGDRPTEAFF. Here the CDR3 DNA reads TGTGCCAGCAGCTCGGGGGACAGACCCACTGAAGCTTTCTTT.

This CDR3 reads CASRTNRGSFETQYF. In DNA form, the CDR3 reads TGTGCCAGCAGGACTAACAGGGGTTCTTTTGAGACCCAGTACTTC. The chain recombines TRBV2 with TRBJ2-5; 7 bases match TRBD1. The CDR3 is 15 residues long. CDR1 is SNHLY and CDR2 is FYNNEI in the germline V gene. Losses at the gene ends were 6 bases for V and 5 bases for J; bases not matched to a gene: 12.

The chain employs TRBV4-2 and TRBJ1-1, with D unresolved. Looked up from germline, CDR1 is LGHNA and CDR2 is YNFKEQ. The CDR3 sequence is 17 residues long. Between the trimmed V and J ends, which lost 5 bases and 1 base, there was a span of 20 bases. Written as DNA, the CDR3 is TGTGCCAGCAGCTCCCGCCGCTCAGGTGAAAAGAACACTGAAGCTTTCTTT. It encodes CASSSRRSGEKNTEAFF.

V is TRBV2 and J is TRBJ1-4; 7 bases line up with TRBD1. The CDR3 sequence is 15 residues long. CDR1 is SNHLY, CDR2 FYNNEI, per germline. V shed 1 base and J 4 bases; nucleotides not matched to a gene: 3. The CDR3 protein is CASSEVGTVNEKLFF. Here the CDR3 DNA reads TGTGCCAGCAGTGAAGTAGGGACAGTTAATGAAAAACTGTTTTTT.

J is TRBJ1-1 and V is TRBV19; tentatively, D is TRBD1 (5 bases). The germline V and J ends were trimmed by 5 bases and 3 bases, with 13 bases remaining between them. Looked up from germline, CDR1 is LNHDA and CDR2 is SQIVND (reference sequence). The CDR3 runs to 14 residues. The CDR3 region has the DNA TGTGCCAGTAGTCGACTCGGGGGGGACACTGAAGCTTTCTTT. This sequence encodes CASSRLGGDTEAFF. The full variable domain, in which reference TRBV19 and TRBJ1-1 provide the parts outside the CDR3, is DGGITQSPKYLFRKEGQNVTLSCEQNLNHDAMYWYRQDPGQGLRLIYYSQIVNDFQKGDIAEGYSVSREKKESFPLTVTSAQKNPTAFYLCASSRLGGDTEAFFGQGTRLTVV.

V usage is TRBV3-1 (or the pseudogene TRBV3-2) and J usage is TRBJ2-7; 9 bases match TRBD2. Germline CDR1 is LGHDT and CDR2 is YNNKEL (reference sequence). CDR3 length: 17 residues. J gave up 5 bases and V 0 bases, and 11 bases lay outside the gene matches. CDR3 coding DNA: TGTGCCAGCAGCCAAGATAGCCCCTGGCTAGCGGGGAACGAGCAGTACTTC. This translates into CASSQDSPWLAGNEQYF.

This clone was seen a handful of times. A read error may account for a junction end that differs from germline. CDR3 in amino acids: CAWSVQSVSPTNF. For the CDR3, the DNA is TGTGCCTGGAGTGTACAGTCGGTGAGTCCGACGAACTTC. The rearrangement links TRBV30 to TRBJ2-4, with unresolved D. The CDR3 extends over 13 amino acids. From germline, CDR1 is GTSNPN and CDR2 SVGIG (reference sequence). Together with reference TRBV30 and TRBJ2-4, the CDR3 gives the full variable domain: SQTIHQWPATLVQPVGSPLSLECTVEGTSNPNLYWYRQAAGRGLQLLFYSVGIGQISSEVPQNLSASRPQDRQFILSSKKLLLSDSGFYLCAWSVQSVSPTNFGAGTRLSVL.

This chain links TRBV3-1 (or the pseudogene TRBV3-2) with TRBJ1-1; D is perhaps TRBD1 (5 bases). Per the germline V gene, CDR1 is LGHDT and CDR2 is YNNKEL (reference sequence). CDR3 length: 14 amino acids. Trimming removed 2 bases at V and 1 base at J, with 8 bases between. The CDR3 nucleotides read TGTGCCAGCAGCCAATGGGGGGAGAACACTGAAGCTTTCTTT. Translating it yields CASSQWGENTEAFF.

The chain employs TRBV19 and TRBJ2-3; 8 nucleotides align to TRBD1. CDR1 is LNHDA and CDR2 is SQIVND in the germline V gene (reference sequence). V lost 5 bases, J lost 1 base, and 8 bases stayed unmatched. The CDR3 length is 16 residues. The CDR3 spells CASSSLTGVGTDTQYF. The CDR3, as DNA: TGTGCCAGTAGTTCCCTGACAGGGGTGGGCACAGATACGCAGTATTTT.

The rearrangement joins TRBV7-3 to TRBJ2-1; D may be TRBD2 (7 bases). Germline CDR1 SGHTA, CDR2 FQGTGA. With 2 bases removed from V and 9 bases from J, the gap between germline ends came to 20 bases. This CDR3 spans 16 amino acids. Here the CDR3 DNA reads TGTGCCAGCAGCTTAGAGCATAACGGGGGGCAGGGTGAGCAGTTCTTC. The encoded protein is CASSLEHNGGQGEQFF.

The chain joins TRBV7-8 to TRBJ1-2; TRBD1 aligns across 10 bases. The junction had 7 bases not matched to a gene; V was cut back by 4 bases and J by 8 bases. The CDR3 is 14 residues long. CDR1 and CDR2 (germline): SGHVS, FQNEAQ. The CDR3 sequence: CASSSRGDRGGYTF. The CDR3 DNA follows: TGTGCCAGCAGCTCGCGGGGGGACAGGGGAGGCTACACCTTC.

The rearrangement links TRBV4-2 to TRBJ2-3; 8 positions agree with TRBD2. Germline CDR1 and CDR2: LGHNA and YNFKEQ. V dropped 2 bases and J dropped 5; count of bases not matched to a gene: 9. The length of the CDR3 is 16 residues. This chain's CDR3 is CASSQSPGSGGDTQYF. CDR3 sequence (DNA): TGTGCCAGCAGCCAATCCCCGGGCAGCGGGGGAGATACGCAGTATTTT.

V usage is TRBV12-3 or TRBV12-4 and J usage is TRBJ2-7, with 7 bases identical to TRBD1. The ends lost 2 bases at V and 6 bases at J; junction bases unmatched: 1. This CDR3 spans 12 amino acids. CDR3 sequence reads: CASSLYRGEQYF. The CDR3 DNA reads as TGTGCCAGCAGTTTATACAGGGGCGAGCAGTACTTC.

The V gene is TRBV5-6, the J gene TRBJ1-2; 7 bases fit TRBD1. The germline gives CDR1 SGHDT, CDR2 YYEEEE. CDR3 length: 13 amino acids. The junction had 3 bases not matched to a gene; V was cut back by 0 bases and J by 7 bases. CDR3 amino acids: CASSLDRGSGYTF. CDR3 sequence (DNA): TGTGCCAGCAGCTTGGACAGGGGAAGTGGCTACACCTTC.